This TCR beta chain was identified during a study of blood T cell repertoires in COVID-19. As processed by the authors: Nucleated cell counts were estimated from reference gene primer amplification. Only in-frame clones appear in the TCRdb table, and some are missing; sequencing was by immunoSEQ multiplex PCR. That table gives V, J and clone size, and the DNA gave D and trimming. The profile shows about 93,000 clones, roughly 90% of them singletons. The trim removed 5 bases at V and 0 bases at J, leaving 6 bases unmatched. Germline CDR1 and CDR2: SEHNR and FQNEAQ (reference sequence). The CDR3 totals 15 residues.

The chain is built from TRBV7-9 and TRBJ2-5; TRBD2 agrees at 7 bases. The sample taken for sequencing was peripheral blood. The receptor was derived from a human donor with active COVID-19. The donor label of this sample is uncertain. CDR3 sequence (DNA): TGTGCCAGCAGCCAGGAACTAGCGTACCAAGAGACCCAGTACTTC. It specifies CASSQELAYQETQYF.